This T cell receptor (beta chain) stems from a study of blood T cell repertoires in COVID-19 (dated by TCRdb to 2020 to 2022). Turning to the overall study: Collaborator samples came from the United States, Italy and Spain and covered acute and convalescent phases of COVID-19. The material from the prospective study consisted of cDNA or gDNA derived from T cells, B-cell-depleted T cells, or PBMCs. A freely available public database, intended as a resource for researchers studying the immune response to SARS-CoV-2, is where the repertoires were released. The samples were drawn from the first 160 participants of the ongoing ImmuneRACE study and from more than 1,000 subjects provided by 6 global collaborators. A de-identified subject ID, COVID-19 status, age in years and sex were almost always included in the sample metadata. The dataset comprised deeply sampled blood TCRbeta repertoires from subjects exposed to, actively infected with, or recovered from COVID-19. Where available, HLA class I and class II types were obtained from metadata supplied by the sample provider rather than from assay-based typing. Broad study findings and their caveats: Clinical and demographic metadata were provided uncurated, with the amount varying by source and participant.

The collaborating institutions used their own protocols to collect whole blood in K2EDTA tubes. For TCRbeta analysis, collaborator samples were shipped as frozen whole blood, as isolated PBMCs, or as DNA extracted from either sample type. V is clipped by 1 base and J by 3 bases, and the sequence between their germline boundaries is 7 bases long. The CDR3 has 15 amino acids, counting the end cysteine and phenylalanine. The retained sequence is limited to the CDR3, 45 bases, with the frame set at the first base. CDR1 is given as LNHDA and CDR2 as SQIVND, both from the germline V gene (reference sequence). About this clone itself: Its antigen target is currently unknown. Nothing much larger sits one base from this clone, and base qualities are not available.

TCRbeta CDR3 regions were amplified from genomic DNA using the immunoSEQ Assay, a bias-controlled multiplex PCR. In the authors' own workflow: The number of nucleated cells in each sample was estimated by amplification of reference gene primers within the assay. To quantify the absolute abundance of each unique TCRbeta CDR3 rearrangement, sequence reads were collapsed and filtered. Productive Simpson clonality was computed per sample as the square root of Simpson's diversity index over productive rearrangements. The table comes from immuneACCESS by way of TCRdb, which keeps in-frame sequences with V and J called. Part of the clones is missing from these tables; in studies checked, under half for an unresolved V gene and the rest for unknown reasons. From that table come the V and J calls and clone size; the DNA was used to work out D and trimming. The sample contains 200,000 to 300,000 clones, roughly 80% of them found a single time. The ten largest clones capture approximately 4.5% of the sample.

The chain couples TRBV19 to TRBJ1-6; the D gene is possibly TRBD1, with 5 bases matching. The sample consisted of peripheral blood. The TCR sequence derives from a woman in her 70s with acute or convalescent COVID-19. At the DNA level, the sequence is TGTGCCAGTAGTATAGCAGGGTTCTATAATTCACCCCTCCACTTT. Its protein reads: CASSIAGFYNSPLHF. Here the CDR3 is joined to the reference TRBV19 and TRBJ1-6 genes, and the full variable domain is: DGGITQSPKYLFRKEGQNVTLSCEQNLNHDAMYWYRQDPGQGLRLIYYSQIVNDFQKGDIAEGYSVSREKKESFPLTVTSAQKNPTAFYLCASSIAGFYNSPLHFGNGTRLTVT.